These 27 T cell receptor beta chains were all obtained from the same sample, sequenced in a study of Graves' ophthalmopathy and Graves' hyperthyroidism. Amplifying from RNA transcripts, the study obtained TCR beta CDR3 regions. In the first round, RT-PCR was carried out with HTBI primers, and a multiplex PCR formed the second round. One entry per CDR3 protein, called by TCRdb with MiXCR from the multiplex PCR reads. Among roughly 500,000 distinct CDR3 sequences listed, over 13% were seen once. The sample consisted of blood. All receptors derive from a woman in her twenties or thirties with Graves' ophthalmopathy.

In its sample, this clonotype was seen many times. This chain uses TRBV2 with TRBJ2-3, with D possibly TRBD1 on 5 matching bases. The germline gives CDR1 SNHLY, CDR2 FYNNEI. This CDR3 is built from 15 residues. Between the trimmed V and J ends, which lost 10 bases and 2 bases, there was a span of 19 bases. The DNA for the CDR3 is TGTGCCATCCAATCAAGGACACCAAACACAGATACGCAGTATTTT. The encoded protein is CAIQSRTPNTDTQYF.

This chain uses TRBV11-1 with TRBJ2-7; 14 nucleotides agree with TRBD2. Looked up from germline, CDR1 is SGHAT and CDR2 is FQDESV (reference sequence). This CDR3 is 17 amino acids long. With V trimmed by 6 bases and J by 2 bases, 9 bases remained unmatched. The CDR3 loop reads CASSSGLAGALTYEQYF. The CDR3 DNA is TGTGCCAGCAGTTCGGGACTAGCGGGGGCCTTAACCTACGAGCAGTACTTC.

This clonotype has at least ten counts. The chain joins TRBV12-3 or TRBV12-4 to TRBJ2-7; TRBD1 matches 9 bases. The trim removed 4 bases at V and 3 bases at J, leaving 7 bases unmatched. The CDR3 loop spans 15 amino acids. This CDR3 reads CASSSHRGRGYEQYF. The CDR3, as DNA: TGTGCCAGCAGTTCGCACAGGGGGCGAGGCTACGAGCAGTACTTC.

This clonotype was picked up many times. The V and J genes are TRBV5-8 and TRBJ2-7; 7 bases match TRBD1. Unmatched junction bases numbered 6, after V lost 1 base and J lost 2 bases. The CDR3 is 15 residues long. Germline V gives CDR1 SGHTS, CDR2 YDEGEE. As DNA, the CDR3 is TGTGCCAGCAGCTTGAGGGACAGTGAAGCCTACGAGCAGTACTTC. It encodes CASSLRDSEAYEQYF.

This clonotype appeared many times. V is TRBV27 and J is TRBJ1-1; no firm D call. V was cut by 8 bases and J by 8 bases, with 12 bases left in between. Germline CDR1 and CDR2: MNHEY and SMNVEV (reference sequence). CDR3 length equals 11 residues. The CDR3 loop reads CASSSRKEAFF. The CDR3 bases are TGTGCCAGCTCGTCAAGGAAAGAAGCTTTCTTT.

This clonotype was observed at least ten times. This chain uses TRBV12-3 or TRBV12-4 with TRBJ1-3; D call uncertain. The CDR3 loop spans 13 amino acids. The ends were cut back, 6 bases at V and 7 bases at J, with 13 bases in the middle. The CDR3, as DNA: TGTGCCAGCAGCCGCAGCTTAGGGAACACCATATATTTT. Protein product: CASSRSLGNTIYF.

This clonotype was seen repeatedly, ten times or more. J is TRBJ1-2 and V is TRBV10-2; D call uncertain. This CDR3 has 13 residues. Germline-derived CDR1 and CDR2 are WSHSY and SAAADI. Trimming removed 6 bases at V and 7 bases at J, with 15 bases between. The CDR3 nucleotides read TGCGCCAGCAGGGGTTTAGAGCCTAGTGGCTACACCTTC. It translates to CASRGLEPSGYTF.

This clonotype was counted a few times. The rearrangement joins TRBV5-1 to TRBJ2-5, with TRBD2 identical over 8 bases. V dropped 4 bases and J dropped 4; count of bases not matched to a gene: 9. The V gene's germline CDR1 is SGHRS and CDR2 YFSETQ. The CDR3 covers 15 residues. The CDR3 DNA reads TGCGCCAGCAGCCCCCTGCGGGGGGATAGAGAGACCCAGTACTTC. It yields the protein CASSPLRGDRETQYF. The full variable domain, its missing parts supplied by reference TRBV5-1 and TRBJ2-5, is KAGVTQTPRYLIKTRGQQVTLSCSPISGHRSVSWYQQTPGQGLQFLFEYFSETQRNKGNFPGRFSGRQFSNSRSEMNVSTLELGDSALYLCASSPLRGDRETQYFGPGTRLLVL.

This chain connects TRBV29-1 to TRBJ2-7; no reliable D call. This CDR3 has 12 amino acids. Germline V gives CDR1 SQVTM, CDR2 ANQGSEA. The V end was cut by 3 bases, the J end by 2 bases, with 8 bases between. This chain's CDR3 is CSVEGGPYEQYF. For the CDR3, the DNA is TGCAGCGTTGAGGGCGGCCCCTACGAGCAGTACTTC.

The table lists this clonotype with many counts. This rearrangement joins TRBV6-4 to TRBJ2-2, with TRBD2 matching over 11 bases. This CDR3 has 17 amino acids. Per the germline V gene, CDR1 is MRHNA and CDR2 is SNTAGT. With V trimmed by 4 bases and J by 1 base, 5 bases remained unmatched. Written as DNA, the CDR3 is TGTGCCAGCAGTGCCTGGGGACTAGCGGAGAACACCGGGGAGCTGTTTTTT. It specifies CASSAWGLAENTGELFF.

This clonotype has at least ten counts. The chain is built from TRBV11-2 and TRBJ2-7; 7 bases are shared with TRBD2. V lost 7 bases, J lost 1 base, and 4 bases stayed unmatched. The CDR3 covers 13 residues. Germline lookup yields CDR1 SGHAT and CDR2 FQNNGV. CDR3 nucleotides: TGTGCCAGCACGGGGGGTGAATCCTACGAGCAGTACTTC. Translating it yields CASTGGESYEQYF.

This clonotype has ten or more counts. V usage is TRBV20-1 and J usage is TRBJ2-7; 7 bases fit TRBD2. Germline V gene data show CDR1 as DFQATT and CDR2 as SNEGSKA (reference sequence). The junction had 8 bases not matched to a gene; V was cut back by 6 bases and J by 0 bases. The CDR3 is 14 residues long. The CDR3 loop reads CSAAGSRASYEQYF. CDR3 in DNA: TGCAGTGCAGCGGGGAGCAGGGCCTCCTACGAGCAGTACTTC.

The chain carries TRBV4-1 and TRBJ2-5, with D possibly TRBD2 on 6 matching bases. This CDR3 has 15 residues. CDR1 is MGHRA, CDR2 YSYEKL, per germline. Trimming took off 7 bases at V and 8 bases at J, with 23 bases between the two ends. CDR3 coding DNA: TGCGCCAGCAACCCCCAAGGGAGTACCGGGGGAACCCAGTACTTC. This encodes CASNPQGSTGGTQYF.

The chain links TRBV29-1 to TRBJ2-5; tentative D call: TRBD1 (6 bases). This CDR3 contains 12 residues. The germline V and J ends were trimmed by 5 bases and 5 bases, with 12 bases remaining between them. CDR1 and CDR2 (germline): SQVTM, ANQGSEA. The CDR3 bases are TGCAGCGTTAAACAGGGATGGGAGACCCAGTACTTC. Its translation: CSVKQGWETQYF. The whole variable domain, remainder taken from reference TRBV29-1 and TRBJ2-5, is SAVISQKPSRDICQRGTSLTIQCQVDSQVTMMFWYRQQPGQSLTLIATANQGSEATYESGFVIDKFPISRPNLTFSTLTVSNMSPEDSSIYLCSVKQGWETQYFGPGTRLLVL.

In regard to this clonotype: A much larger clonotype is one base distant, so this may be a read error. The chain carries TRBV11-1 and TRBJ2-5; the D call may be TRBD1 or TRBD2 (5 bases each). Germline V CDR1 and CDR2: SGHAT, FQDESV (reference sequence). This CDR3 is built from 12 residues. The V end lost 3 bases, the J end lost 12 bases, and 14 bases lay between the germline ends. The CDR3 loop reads CASSLGRESKYF. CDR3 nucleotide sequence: TGTGCCAGCAGCTTGGGCAGGGAGTCCAAGTACTTC.

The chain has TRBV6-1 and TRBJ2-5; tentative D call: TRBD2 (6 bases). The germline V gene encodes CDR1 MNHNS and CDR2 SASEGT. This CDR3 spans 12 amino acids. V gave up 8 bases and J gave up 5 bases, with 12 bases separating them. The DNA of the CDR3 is TGTGCCAGCCATACGGGAGACGAGACCCAGTACTTC. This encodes CASHTGDETQYF.

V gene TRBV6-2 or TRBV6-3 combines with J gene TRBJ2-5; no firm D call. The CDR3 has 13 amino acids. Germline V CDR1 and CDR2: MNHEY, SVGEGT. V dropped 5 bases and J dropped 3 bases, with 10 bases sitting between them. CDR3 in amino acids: CASSPGREETQYF. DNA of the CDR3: TGTGCCAGCAGTCCCGGCCGGGAAGAGACCCAGTACTTC.

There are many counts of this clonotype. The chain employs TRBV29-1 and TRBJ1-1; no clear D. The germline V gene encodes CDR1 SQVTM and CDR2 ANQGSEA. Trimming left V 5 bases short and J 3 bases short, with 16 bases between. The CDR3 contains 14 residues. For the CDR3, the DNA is TGCAGCGTTCGAATGGGTAGGGCTGACACTGAAGCTTTCTTT. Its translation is CSVRMGRADTEAFF.

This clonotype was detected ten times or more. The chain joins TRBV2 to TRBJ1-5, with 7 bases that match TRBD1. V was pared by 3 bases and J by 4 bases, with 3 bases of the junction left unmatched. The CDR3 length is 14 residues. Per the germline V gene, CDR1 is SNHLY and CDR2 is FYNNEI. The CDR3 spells CASSDRGRNQPQHF. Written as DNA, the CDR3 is TGTGCCAGCAGTGACAGGGGGAGGAATCAGCCCCAGCATTTT.

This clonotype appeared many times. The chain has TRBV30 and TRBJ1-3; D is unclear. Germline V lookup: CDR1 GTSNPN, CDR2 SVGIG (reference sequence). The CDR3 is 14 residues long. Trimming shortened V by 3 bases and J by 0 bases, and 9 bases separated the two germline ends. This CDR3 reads CAWSPSISGNTIYF. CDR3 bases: TGTGCCTGGAGCCCGTCGATCTCTGGAAACACCATATATTTT.

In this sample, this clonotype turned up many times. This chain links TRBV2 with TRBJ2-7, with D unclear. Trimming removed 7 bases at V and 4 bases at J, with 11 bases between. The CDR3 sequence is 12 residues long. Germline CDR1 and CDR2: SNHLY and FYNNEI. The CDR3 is CASKDVGYEQYF. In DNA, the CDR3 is TGTGCCAGCAAGGATGTCGGGTACGAGCAGTACTTC.

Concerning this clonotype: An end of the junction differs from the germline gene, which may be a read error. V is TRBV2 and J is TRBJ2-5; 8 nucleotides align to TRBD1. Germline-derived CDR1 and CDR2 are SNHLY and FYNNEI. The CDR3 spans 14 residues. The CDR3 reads CASRAGTGKETQYF. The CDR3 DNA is TGCGCCAGCAGAGCCGGGACAGGAAAAGAGACCCAGTACTTC.

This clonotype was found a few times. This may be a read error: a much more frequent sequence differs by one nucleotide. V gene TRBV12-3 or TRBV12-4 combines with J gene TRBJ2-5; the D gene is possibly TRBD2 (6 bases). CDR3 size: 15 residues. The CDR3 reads CASSLGWRDQVTQYF. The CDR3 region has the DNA TGTGCCAGCAGTTTAGGCTGGCGGGACCAAGTGACCCAGTACTTC.

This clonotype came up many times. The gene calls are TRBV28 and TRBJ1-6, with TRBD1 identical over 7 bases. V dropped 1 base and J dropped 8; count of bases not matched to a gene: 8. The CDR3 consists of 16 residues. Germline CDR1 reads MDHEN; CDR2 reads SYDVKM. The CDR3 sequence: CASSLYRQGRDSPLHF. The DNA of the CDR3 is TGTGCCAGCAGTTTATATCGACAGGGTCGGGATTCACCCCTCCACTTT.

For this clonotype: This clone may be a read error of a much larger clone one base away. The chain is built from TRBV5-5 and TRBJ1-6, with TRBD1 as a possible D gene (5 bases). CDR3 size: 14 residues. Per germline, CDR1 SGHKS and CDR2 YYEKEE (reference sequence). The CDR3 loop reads CASSLEGWNSHLHF. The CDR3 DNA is TGTGCCAGCAGCTTGGAGGGGTGGAATTCACACCTCCACTTT.

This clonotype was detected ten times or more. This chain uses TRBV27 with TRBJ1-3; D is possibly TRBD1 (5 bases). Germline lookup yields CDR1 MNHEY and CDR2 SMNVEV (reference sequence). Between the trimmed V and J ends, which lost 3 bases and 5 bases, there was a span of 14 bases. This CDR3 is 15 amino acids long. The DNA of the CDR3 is TGTGCCAGCAGTTTGCAGGGTCGGGGGAGAAACACCATATATTTT. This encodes CASSLQGRGRNTIYF.

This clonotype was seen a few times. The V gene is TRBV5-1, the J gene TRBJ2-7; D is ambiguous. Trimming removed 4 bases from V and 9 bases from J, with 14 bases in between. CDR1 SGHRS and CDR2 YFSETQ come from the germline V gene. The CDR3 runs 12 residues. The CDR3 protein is CASSQRPWGQYF. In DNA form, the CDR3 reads TGCGCCAGCAGCCAGCGACCCTGGGGGCAGTACTTC.